Listed below are T cell receptor beta chains from one sample, sequenced in a study of blood T cells in healthy people across ages. TCRdb reanalysed the 5' RACE reads using MiXCR and keeps one entry per CDR3 protein. Here the sample spans roughly 1.5 million distinct CDR3 sequences, 42% being singletons. Sequencing used blood. The source is a woman in her late teens or twenties in good health. CDR3s include the opening cysteine and the closing phenylalanine or tryptophan. Each record gives: clone size, V gene, J gene, D gene, CDR3 DNA, CDR3 protein. D genes are given only for firm matches. Clone size, where shown, is once, few, many, or a class for clones that have expanded.

abundance: -
v_gene: TRBV12-3/TRBV12-4
j_gene: TRBJ2-7
d_gene: -
CDR3nt: TGTGCCGGCAGTTTAAGTGGAACATACGAGCAGTACTTC
CDR3aa: CAGSLSGTYEQYF

abundance: few
v_gene: TRBV2
j_gene: TRBJ1-2
d_gene: -
CDR3nt: TGTGCCAGCAGTGGGACGGAGATGTCCTGTGGCTACACCTTC
CDR3aa: CASSGTEMSCGYTF

abundance: -
v_gene: TRBV12-3/TRBV12-4
j_gene: TRBJ2-3
d_gene: TRBD1
CDR3nt: TGTGCCAGCAGGAAACAGGGGGTTGGCACAGATGCGCAGTATTTT
CDR3aa: CASRKQGVGTDAQYF

abundance: -
v_gene: TRBV29-1
j_gene: TRBJ2-1
d_gene: TRBD2
CDR3nt: TGCAGCTCGGAGGGACTAGCGGGGCCCGATGAGCAGTTCTTC
CDR3aa: CSSEGLAGPDEQFF

abundance: few
v_gene: TRBV2
j_gene: TRBJ1-2
d_gene: -
CDR3nt: TGTGCCAGCAGTGAAGCGGGCACCCGTCGAGGCTACACCTTC
CDR3aa: CASSEAGTRRGYTF

abundance: few
v_gene: TRBV7-9
j_gene: TRBJ2-7
d_gene: -
CDR3nt: TGTGCCAGCAGCTTAGTTGCCGGGAGTAGGGACGAGCAGTACTTC
CDR3aa: CASSLVAGSRDEQYF

abundance: few
v_gene: TRBV4-3
j_gene: TRBJ2-3
d_gene: -
CDR3nt: TGCGCCAGCAGCCAAGTTCTGGGGTGGATAGATACGCAGTATTTT
CDR3aa: CASSQVLGWIDTQYF

abundance: few
v_gene: TRBV5-1
j_gene: TRBJ1-1
d_gene: TRBD1
CDR3nt: TGCGCCAGCAGCGGCCGGGACAGGGCTTTCACTGAAGCTTTCTTT
CDR3aa: CASSGRDRAFTEAFF

abundance: -
v_gene: TRBV7-2
j_gene: TRBJ1-4
d_gene: -
CDR3nt: TGTGCCAGCAGCAAGCGGACAAGGGGGGAACTGTTTTTT
CDR3aa: CASSKRTRGELFF

abundance: -
v_gene: TRBV9
j_gene: TRBJ2-1
d_gene: TRBD2
CDR3nt: TGTGCCAGCAGCGTAGAGGGACTAGTATACAATGAGCAGTTCTTC
CDR3aa: CASSVEGLVYNEQFF

abundance: few
v_gene: TRBV3-1
j_gene: TRBJ1-1
d_gene: -
CDR3nt: TGTGCCAGCAGTGACACAGGGTGGACTGAAGCTTTCTTT
CDR3aa: CASSDTGWTEAFF

abundance: -
v_gene: TRBV7-2
j_gene: TRBJ2-3
d_gene: -
CDR3nt: TGTGCCAGCAGCACGAACAGGGTCTCTAGCACAGATACGCAGTATTTT
CDR3aa: CASSTNRVSSTDTQYF

abundance: -
v_gene: TRBV4-1
j_gene: TRBJ2-1
d_gene: -
CDR3nt: TGCACCAGCAGCCAAGATCGGGACGATGAGCAGTTCTTC
CDR3aa: CTSSQDRDDEQFF

abundance: few
v_gene: TRBV20-1
j_gene: TRBJ2-4
d_gene: -
CDR3nt: TGCAGTGCAACAAACGAGTTCCAAAACATTCAGTACTTC
CDR3aa: CSATNEFQNIQYF

abundance: few
v_gene: TRBV21-1
j_gene: TRBJ2-7
d_gene: -
CDR3nt: TGTGCCAGCAGCAAAGGAAGAGGTGGGACTTACGAGCAGTACTTC
CDR3aa: CASSKGRGGTYEQYF

abundance: few
v_gene: TRBV7-6
j_gene: TRBJ1-1
d_gene: TRBD1
CDR3nt: TGTGCCAGCAGCCCGCCCGGGACAGGATTGGTAGCTTTCTTT
CDR3aa: CASSPPGTGLVAFF

abundance: -
v_gene: TRBV10-3
j_gene: TRBJ2-3
d_gene: TRBD2
CDR3nt: TGTGCCATCAGTGACACTAGCGTTAGCACAGATACGCAGTATTTT
CDR3aa: CAISDTSVSTDTQYF

abundance: -
v_gene: TRBV7-9
j_gene: TRBJ2-1
d_gene: -
CDR3nt: TGTGCCAGCAGCTATAGGGGAGTAGCGCGACCTTACAATGAGCAGTTCTTC
CDR3aa: CASSYRGVARPYNEQFF

abundance: -
v_gene: TRBV7-2
j_gene: TRBJ1-5
d_gene: -
CDR3nt: TGTGCCAGCAGCTTGGAGTGGGCAGATACGCAGCATTTT
CDR3aa: CASSLEWADTQHF

abundance: -
v_gene: TRBV20-1
j_gene: TRBJ2-2
d_gene: -
CDR3nt: TGCAGTGCTAGAGAGGGAGTTTGGGAGAACACCGGGGAGCTGTTTTTT
CDR3aa: CSAREGVWENTGELFF

abundance: few
v_gene: TRBV27
j_gene: TRBJ1-6
d_gene: TRBD1
CDR3nt: TGTGCCAGCAGATCGGCAGGGGGCGGGTCACCCCTCCACTTT
CDR3aa: CASRSAGGGSPLHF

abundance: few
v_gene: TRBV6-2/TRBV6-3
j_gene: TRBJ2-3
d_gene: -
CDR3nt: TGTGCCAGCAGACCTACAGACACAGATACGCAGTATTTT
CDR3aa: CASRPTDTDTQYF

abundance: -
v_gene: TRBV3-1
j_gene: TRBJ2-2
d_gene: -
CDR3nt: TGTGCCAGCAGCCAATATCACACCGGGGAGCTGTTTTTT
CDR3aa: CASSQYHTGELFF

abundance: -
v_gene: TRBV30
j_gene: TRBJ1-5
d_gene: -
CDR3nt: TGTGCCTGGAGTGTACTGAGCGATCAGCCCCAGCATTTT
CDR3aa: CAWSVLSDQPQHF

abundance: few
v_gene: TRBV18
j_gene: TRBJ2-6
d_gene: TRBD1
CDR3nt: TGTGCCAACTCACGACAGGGCTTCATCTCTGGGGCCAACGTCCTGACTTTC
CDR3aa: CANSRQGFISGANVLTF

abundance: -
v_gene: TRBV7-9
j_gene: TRBJ2-1
d_gene: -
CDR3nt: TGTGCCAGCAGCGACGTCCACTACAATAGGTACAATGAGCAGTTCTTC
CDR3aa: CASSDVHYNRYNEQFF

abundance: -
v_gene: TRBV5-1
j_gene: TRBJ2-1
d_gene: -
CDR3nt: TGCGCCAGCAGCTTGGGCAGGGGGGGCTTGGATGAGCAGTTCTTC
CDR3aa: CASSLGRGGLDEQFF

abundance: few
v_gene: TRBV3-1
j_gene: TRBJ1-5
d_gene: TRBD1
CDR3nt: TGTGCCAGCAGCCAAGATGTAGGGGGCAGTCAGCCCCAGCATTTT
CDR3aa: CASSQDVGGSQPQHF

abundance: -
v_gene: TRBV12-3/TRBV12-4
j_gene: TRBJ2-5
d_gene: TRBD2
CDR3nt: TGTGCCAGCAGCCGAGGGGAGGGCCCTCACCAAGAGACCCAGTACTTC
CDR3aa: CASSRGEGPHQETQYF

abundance: many
v_gene: TRBV6-6
j_gene: TRBJ2-5
d_gene: TRBD1
CDR3nt: TGTGCCAGCAGTTACCCGGGGACAGGGGTAGAGACCCAGTACTTC
CDR3aa: CASSYPGTGVETQYF

abundance: -
v_gene: TRBV29-1
j_gene: TRBJ2-1
d_gene: TRBD2
CDR3nt: TGCAGCGCCCTAGCGGGAGGGCTCTTGTTGAGCTCCTACAATGAGCAGTTCTTC
CDR3aa: CSALAGGLLLSSYNEQFF

abundance: -
v_gene: TRBV6-2/TRBV6-3
j_gene: TRBJ1-5
d_gene: -
CDR3nt: TGTGCCAGCAGTTACAGGGGGTTGAGCAATCAGCCCCAGCATTTT
CDR3aa: CASSYRGLSNQPQHF

abundance: few
v_gene: TRBV5-1
j_gene: TRBJ1-1
d_gene: -
CDR3nt: TGCGCCAGCAGCTTGCATTCCCATGGGGCCACTGAAGCTTTCTTT
CDR3aa: CASSLHSHGATEAFF

abundance: -
v_gene: TRBV4-3
j_gene: TRBJ2-7
d_gene: -
CDR3nt: TGCGCCAGCAGCCAAGAGGTTGCGACGTACGAGCAGTACTTC
CDR3aa: CASSQEVATYEQYF

abundance: few
v_gene: TRBV25-1
j_gene: TRBJ1-1
d_gene: -
CDR3nt: TGTGCCAGCAGTGCTCACGGGGACTCCTCCTACACTGAAGCTTTCTTT
CDR3aa: CASSAHGDSSYTEAFF

abundance: few
v_gene: TRBV12-3/TRBV12-4
j_gene: TRBJ1-2
d_gene: -
CDR3nt: TGTGCCAGCAGTCCCCGGAGGGTGGAGGGCTACACCTTC
CDR3aa: CASSPRRVEGYTF

abundance: -
v_gene: TRBV27
j_gene: TRBJ2-5
d_gene: TRBD2
CDR3nt: TGTGCCAGCAGCCACGGGACTAGCGGGAGGAATGAGCAGTACTTC
CDR3aa: CASSHGTSGRNEQYF

abundance: -
v_gene: TRBV27
j_gene: TRBJ1-2
d_gene: -
CDR3nt: TGTGCCAGCAGTCCTTCCCGGGACAACCTTGTAAGGGGGGGCTACACCTTC
CDR3aa: CASSPSRDNLVRGGYTF

abundance: -
v_gene: TRBV7-6
j_gene: TRBJ1-1
d_gene: TRBD1
CDR3nt: TGTGCCAGCAGCGTAGGGGACAGGGACGACACTGAAGCTTTCTTT
CDR3aa: CASSVGDRDDTEAFF

abundance: -
v_gene: TRBV7-2
j_gene: TRBJ2-5
d_gene: -
CDR3nt: TGTGCCAGCAGCTTACGTGCGAGGGGTTACGAGCAGAACTTC
CDR3aa: CASSLRARGYEQNF

abundance: -
v_gene: TRBV11-2
j_gene: TRBJ1-4
d_gene: -
CDR3nt: TGTGCCAGCAGCTTGGGACGTTACCCTAATGAAAAACTGTTTTTT
CDR3aa: CASSLGRYPNEKLFF

abundance: few
v_gene: TRBV5-1
j_gene: TRBJ2-1
d_gene: -
CDR3nt: TGCGCCAGCAGTTCTCGGGAGGGGGCAAACAATGAGCAGTTCTTC
CDR3aa: CASSSREGANNEQFF